A single sample gave rise to the 28 T cell receptor beta chains below, sequenced in a study of T cells in Graves' hyperthyroidism and ophthalmopathy. Amplified TCR beta CDR3 regions came from RNA transcripts. HTBI primers were used for first-round RT-PCR of the TCR CDR3. TCRdb reprocessed the multiplex PCR reads via MiXCR and lists one record per CDR3 protein. In the table there are roughly 400,000 distinct CDR3 sequences, over 12% of which are singletons. Material: blood. Source of these receptors: a man in his fifties or sixties with Graves' ophthalmopathy.

At least ten counts were recorded for this clonotype. The chain couples TRBV7-8 to TRBJ2-7, with D perhaps assigned TRBD1 or TRBD2 (5 bases each). Looked up from germline, CDR1 is SGHVS and CDR2 is FQNEAQ. Trimming removed 5 bases from V and 3 bases from J, with 14 bases in between. CDR3 length: 14 amino acids. CDR3 loop: CASSVRDGFYEQYF. The DNA of the CDR3 is TGTGCCAGCAGCGTAAGGGACGGATTCTACGAGCAGTACTTC.

This clonotype was found a few times. The CDR3, as DNA: TGCAGCGTAAGCGGGAGGCCCGCCGGGGAGCTGTTTTTT. Translating gives CSVSGRPAGELFF. The chain has TRBV29-1 and TRBJ2-2, with 9 bases matching TRBD2. CDR1 and CDR2 from the germline V gene are SQVTM and ANQGSEA. The V and J ends lost 6 bases and 6 bases, in that order; junction bases with no gene match: 5. The CDR3 sequence is 13 residues long.

This clonotype was seen only a few times. This chain uses TRBV24-1 with TRBJ2-3; the match to TRBD1 covers 8 bases. Germline-derived CDR1 and CDR2 are KGHDR and SFDVKD. J lost 5 bases, V lost 8 bases, and 5 bases had no gene match. CDR3 length: 13 residues. CDR3 region: CATTTGVEDTQYF. In DNA, the CDR3 is TGTGCCACCACGACAGGGGTGGAAGATACGCAGTATTTT.

At least ten counts were recorded for this clonotype. J is TRBJ2-5 and V is TRBV5-8; 7 nucleotides line up with TRBD1. The CDR3 spans 14 residues. Germline CDR1 and CDR2: SGHTS and YDEGEE. Trimming took 4 bases from V and 2 from J; bases not matched to a gene: 5. CDR3 DNA sequence: TGTGCCAGCAGCACTGACAGGGAACAAGAGACCCAGTACTTC. It translates to CASSTDREQETQYF.

As regards this clonotype: A single base separates this from a much larger clone, so it may be a read error. This chain joins TRBV5-1 and TRBJ2-7; TRBD2 is a possible D gene (6 bases). The germline V and J ends were trimmed by 2 bases and 5 bases, with 17 bases remaining between them. The V gene's germline CDR1 is SGHRS and CDR2 YFSETQ. This CDR3 comprises 15 residues. CDR3 sequence (DNA): TGCGCCAGCAGCTTACTGGAGGGCCTGAGGAACGAGCAGTACTTC. Translating gives CASSLLEGLRNEQYF.

This clonotype was recorded at least ten times. The chain has TRBV11-2 and TRBJ2-2, with D perhaps assigned TRBD1 or TRBD2 (5 bases each). The CDR3 is 14 residues long. Germline lookup yields CDR1 SGHAT and CDR2 FQNNGV. V gave up 6 bases and J gave up 6 bases, with 14 bases separating them. CDR3 in DNA: TGTGCCAGCAGGAGGGGTAGCCCTGCCGGGGAGCTGTTTTTT. Translation gives CASRRGSPAGELFF.

Points on this clonotype: A read error may explain this, as a much larger clone is one base away. The gene calls are TRBV20-1 and TRBJ2-7; no definite D call. The germline gives CDR1 DFQATT, CDR2 SNEGSKA (reference sequence). CDR3 size: 12 residues. The CDR3 DNA reads TGCAGCCTCGGGCTTGTTGGGATCGAGCAGTACTTC. This codes for CSLGLVGIEQYF.

This clonotype was seen repeatedly, ten times or more. CDR3 in amino acids: CATLRTGLNYGYTF. In nucleotides, the CDR3 is TGTGCCACTCTTCGGACAGGTCTAAACTATGGCTACACCTTC. The chain is built from TRBV19 and TRBJ1-2; 7 positions match TRBD1. Trimming removed 10 bases from V and 2 bases from J; junction bases left unmatched: 10. The CDR3 spans 14 residues. Germline V gene lookup returns CDR1 LNHDA and CDR2 SQIVND (reference sequence).

The chain carries TRBV6-1 and TRBJ2-2, with D uncertain. CDR3 length: 16 amino acids. Germline V CDR1 and CDR2: MNHNS, SASEGT. The V end was cut by 5 bases, the J end by 0 bases, with 13 bases between. CDR3 DNA sequence: TGTGCCAGCAGTACGGAGCTGTTCGCGAACACCGGGGAGCTGTTTTTT. Its translation is CASSTELFANTGELFF.

A word on this clonotype: This clone may be a read error of a much larger clone one base away. The chain joins TRBV5-1 to TRBJ1-1; no definite D call. Germline values: CDR1 SGHRS, CDR2 YFSETQ. V shed 0 bases and J shed 1 base, with 10 bases lying between them. This CDR3 contains 15 residues. CDR3 residues: CASSLAPRKNTEAFF. The DNA of the CDR3 is TGCGCCAGCAGCTTGGCCCCGAGAAAGAACACTGAAGCTTTCTTT.

This clonotype was seen at least ten times. The chain joins TRBV20-1 to TRBJ2-1; 7 bases map to TRBD2. V trimming: 4 bases; J trimming: 5 bases; junction bases outside the gene matches: 11. Germline CDR1 DFQATT, CDR2 SNEGSKA (reference sequence). CDR3 length: 15 amino acids. Written as DNA, the CDR3 is TGCAGTGCTATAAGTTTGGGCGGGAGAAACAATGAGCAGTTCTTC. It translates to CSAISLGGRNNEQFF.

The rearrangement uses TRBV13 and TRBJ2-7, with a possible D match to TRBD1 (5 bases). Per germline, CDR1 PRHDT and CDR2 FYEKMQ (reference sequence). The length of the CDR3 is 12 residues. Trimming pared 7 bases from V and 3 bases from J, leaving 10 bases between. As DNA, the CDR3 is TGTGCCAGCACCAGGGTGGGCTACGAGCAGTACTTC. This translates into CASTRVGYEQYF.

This clonotype was counted ten times or more. A junction end diverges from the germline sequence, so it may reflect a read error. The gene calls are TRBV3-1 and TRBJ2-7; 11 nucleotides agree with TRBD2. The CDR3 sequence is 14 residues long. Germline values: CDR1 LGHDT, CDR2 YNNKEL (reference sequence). The CDR3 is CASSHTSGSYEQHF. As DNA, the CDR3 is TGTGCCAGCAGCCACACTAGCGGGAGCTACGAGCAGCACTTC.

This clonotype was detected only a few times. V usage is TRBV5-1 and J usage is TRBJ2-7; 13 nucleotides match TRBD2. Germline CDR1 is SGHRS and CDR2 is YFSETQ. This CDR3 has 15 residues. V dropped 4 bases and J dropped 4; count of bases not matched to a gene: 5. The CDR3 region has the DNA TGCGCCAGCAGCGGGGGACTAGCGGGACAATACGAGCAGTACTTC. Amino acid sequence: CASSGGLAGQYEQYF.

CDR3: CASKRKLAGYEQYF. The DNA of the CDR3 is TGTGCCAGCAAAAGAAAACTAGCTGGCTACGAGCAGTACTTC. J is TRBJ2-7 and V is TRBV6-1; weak D call: TRBD2 (6 bases). CDR1 MNHNS and CDR2 SASEGT come from the germline V gene. Trimming stripped 7 bases from V and 3 bases from J, with 16 bases between. The CDR3 is made up of 14 amino acids.

This clonotype was seen repeatedly, ten times or more. The genes are TRBV5-1 and TRBJ2-7, with D maybe TRBD2 (6 bases). The V gene's germline CDR1 is SGHRS and CDR2 YFSETQ. The V gene lost 2 bases and the J gene lost 6 bases, with 15 bases spanning the gap. This CDR3 is built from 14 residues. The CDR3 sequence: CASSFVGGSTEQYF. CDR3 DNA sequence: TGCGCCAGCAGCTTTGTGGGGGGATCGACCGAGCAGTACTTC.

This clonotype has just a few counts. The genes are TRBV19 and TRBJ2-5; no definite D call. This CDR3 has 13 residues. In germline, CDR1 is LNHDA, CDR2 SQIVND (reference sequence). V lost 3 bases and J lost 3, with 8 bases in between. The CDR3 nucleotides read TGTGCCAGTAGTATTGCGGAGAAAGAGACCCAGTACTTC. This gives the protein CASSIAEKETQYF.

This clonotype was picked up many times. The rearrangement joins TRBV3-1 to TRBJ2-3; 8 bases align to TRBD2. Germline values: CDR1 LGHDT, CDR2 YNNKEL (reference sequence). V lost 3 bases and J lost 3; bases outside the gene matches: 11. This CDR3 spans 17 amino acids. The CDR3 protein is CASSQRPAGVATDTQYF. The CDR3, as DNA: TGTGCCAGCAGCCAGCGACCAGCGGGAGTCGCAACAGATACGCAGTATTTT.

The chain links TRBV2 to TRBJ1-1, with D unresolved. V was shortened by 3 bases and J by 10 bases, with 15 bases between the two germline ends. CDR1 is SNHLY and CDR2 is FYNNEI in the germline V gene. CDR3 length: 13 residues. The CDR3 loop reads CASSDMGSYGAFF. CDR3 bases: TGTGCCAGCAGTGATATGGGGTCTTACGGAGCTTTCTTT.

CDR3 bases: TGTGCCAGCAGTTACTCAGTGGGGAGTAACTATGGCTACACCTTC. Amino acids: CASSYSVGSNYGYTF. The rearrangement links TRBV6-6 to TRBJ1-2, with unresolved D. There are 15 residues in the CDR3. V lost 0 bases to trimming and J lost 1 base, with 9 bases between them. Germline V CDR1 and CDR2: MNHNY, SVGAGI (reference sequence).

This clonotype was counted many times. The chain recombines TRBV30 with TRBJ2-7; 11 bases map to TRBD2. The CDR3 spans 15 residues. Trimming removed 6 bases from V and 7 bases from J; junction bases left unmatched: 14. Per germline, CDR1 GTSNPN and CDR2 SVGIG (reference sequence). For the CDR3, the DNA is TGTGCCTGCCGGAGGTCCCTAGCGGGAGGTTCTGAGCAGTACTTC. This codes for CACRRSLAGGSEQYF.

This clonotype was found a few times. The chain uses TRBV27 and TRBJ2-7; TRBD2 might be the D (5 bases). This CDR3 has 13 residues. Trimming removed 0 bases at V and 7 bases at J, with 10 bases between. In germline, CDR1 is MNHEY, CDR2 SMNVEV (reference sequence). The CDR3 here is CASSLSGDREQYF. CDR3 bases: TGTGCCAGCAGTTTATCCGGGGATCGGGAGCAGTACTTC.

As regards this clonotype: A much larger clonotype is one base distant, so this may be a read error. The CDR3 end shows no conserved phenylalanine or tryptophan, and so a read error is likely. The rearrangement links TRBV2 to TRBJ2-4, with D tentatively TRBD1 (6 bases). Germline V gene data show CDR1 as SNHLY and CDR2 as FYNNEI. The CDR3 is 16 amino acids. V was clipped by 1 base and J by 0 bases, with 10 bases between them. CDR3: CASSEGGQLAKNIQYL. In nucleotides, the CDR3 is TGTGCCAGCAGTGAAGGAGGACAGCTAGCCAAAAACATTCAGTACCTC.

This clonotype was recorded at least ten times. The gene calls are TRBV2 and TRBJ2-7; D remains unclear. The ends were cut back, 7 bases at V and 3 bases at J, with 7 bases in the middle. The CDR3 consists of 11 residues. Germline loops: CDR1 SNHLY, CDR2 FYNNEI. CDR3: CASTLSYEQYF. The DNA for the CDR3 is TGTGCCAGCACTTTAAGCTACGAGCAGTACTTC. Based on the CDR3 plus reference TRBV2 and TRBJ2-7, the full variable domain is EPEVTQTPSHQVTQMGQEVILRCVPISNHLYFYWYRQILGQKVEFLVSFYNNEISEKSEIFDDQFSVERPDGSNFTLKIRSTKLEDSAMYFCASTLSYEQYFGPGTRLTVT.

This clonotype was detected ten times or more. This chain uses TRBV15 with TRBJ1-1; the match to TRBD1 covers 8 bases. The V segment lost 2 bases and the J segment 4 bases; nucleotides outside the gene matches: 6. The CDR3 covers 15 residues. The V gene's germline CDR1 is LNHNV and CDR2 YYDKDF (reference sequence). The CDR3 nucleotides read TGTGCCACCAGCAGAAACCGACAGGGGACCACTGAAGCTTTCTTT. This codes for CATSRNRQGTTEAFF. Full variable domain (missing parts from reference TRBV15 and TRBJ1-1): DAMVIQNPRYQVTQFGKPVTLSCSQTLNHNVMYWYQQKSSQAPKLLFHYYDKDFNNEADTPDNFQSRRPNTSFCFLDIRSPGLGDTAMYLCATSRNRQGTTEAFFGQGTRLTVV.

This clonotype occurred many times. The chain combines TRBV6-1 with TRBJ2-5; D call uncertain. Germline CDR1 and CDR2: MNHNS and SASEGT. Trimming stripped 5 bases from V and 4 bases from J, with 17 bases between. This CDR3 has 15 amino acids. CDR3 region: CASSYGLQWGETQYF. The CDR3 DNA sequence: TGTGCCAGCAGTTACGGGTTACAGTGGGGAGAGACCCAGTACTTC.

The sample holds many counts of this clonotype. The rearrangement joins TRBV12-3 or TRBV12-4 to TRBJ2-7, with a weak D call TRBD2 (5 bases). Trimming removed 6 bases from V and 5 bases from J, with 14 bases in between. The CDR3 runs to 13 residues. The CDR3 region has the DNA TGTGCCAGCAGGCCTAGCAATCTACACGAGCAGTACTTC. It yields the protein CASRPSNLHEQYF.

This clonotype has at least ten counts. The chain uses TRBV9 and TRBJ2-1, with a tentative D call TRBD1 (5 bases). The V gene's germline CDR1 is SGDLS and CDR2 YYNGEE. Deletions cut 2 bases from V and 5 bases from J, with 14 bases between. The CDR3 runs to 15 residues. The CDR3 nucleotides are TGTGCCAGCAGCGTCGCTCAGGGTGCGGACAATGAGCAGTTCTTC. Amino acids: CASSVAQGADNEQFF.